This record concerns one T cell receptor beta chain sequence. Some clones are missing from TCRdb's copy, which holds only in-frame ones; the method was immunoSEQ multiplex PCR. The table shows more than 45,000 clones, with 86% occurring only once. The record originates from a study of blood T cell repertoires in COVID-19. The V gene end was trimmed by 1 base and the J gene end by 5 bases; junction bases not matched to a gene: 1. From germline, CDR1 is SGHRS and CDR2 YFSETQ. CDR3 length: 14 amino acids. The source material was peripheral blood. The sequence was obtained from an elderly man with acute or convalescent COVID-19. The chain links TRBV5-1 to TRBJ2-2, with 8 bases matching TRBD1. CDR3 protein: CASSLTGGTGELFF. The CDR3 DNA sequence: TGCGCCAGCAGCTTGACAGGGGGAACCGGGGAGCTGTTTTTT.